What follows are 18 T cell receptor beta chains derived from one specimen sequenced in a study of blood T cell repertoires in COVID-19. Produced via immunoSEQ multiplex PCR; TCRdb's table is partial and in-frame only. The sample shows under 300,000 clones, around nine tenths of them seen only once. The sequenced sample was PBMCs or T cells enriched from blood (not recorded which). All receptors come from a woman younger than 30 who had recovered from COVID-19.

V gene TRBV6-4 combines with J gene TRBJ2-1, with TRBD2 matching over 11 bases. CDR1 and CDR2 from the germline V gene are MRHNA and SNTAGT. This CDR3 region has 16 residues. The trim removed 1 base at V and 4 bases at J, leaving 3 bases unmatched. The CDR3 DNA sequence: TGTGCCAGCAGTGACTTCGGGACTAGCGGTTACAATGAGCAGTTCTTC. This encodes CASSDFGTSGYNEQFF.

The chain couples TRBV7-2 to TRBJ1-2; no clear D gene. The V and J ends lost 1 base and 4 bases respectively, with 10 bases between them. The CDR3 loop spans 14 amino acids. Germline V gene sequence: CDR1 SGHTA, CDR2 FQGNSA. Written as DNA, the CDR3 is TGTGCCAGCAGCTTAGGGTCAGGCCTCTATGGCTACACCTTC. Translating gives CASSLGSGLYGYTF.

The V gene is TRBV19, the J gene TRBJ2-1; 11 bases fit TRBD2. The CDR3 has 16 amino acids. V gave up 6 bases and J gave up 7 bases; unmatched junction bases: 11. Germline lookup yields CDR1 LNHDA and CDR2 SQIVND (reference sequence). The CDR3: CASSLPAASGGNEQFF. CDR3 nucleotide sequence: TGTGCCAGTAGCCTCCCCGCGGCTAGCGGGGGGAATGAGCAGTTCTTC.

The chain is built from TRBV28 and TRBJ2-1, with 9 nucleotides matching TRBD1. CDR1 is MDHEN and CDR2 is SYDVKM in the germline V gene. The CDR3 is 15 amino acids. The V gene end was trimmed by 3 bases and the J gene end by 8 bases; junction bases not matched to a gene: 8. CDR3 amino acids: CASSFNGQGRDEQFF. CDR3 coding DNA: TGTGCCAGCAGTTTCAACGGACAGGGGAGAGATGAGCAGTTCTTC.

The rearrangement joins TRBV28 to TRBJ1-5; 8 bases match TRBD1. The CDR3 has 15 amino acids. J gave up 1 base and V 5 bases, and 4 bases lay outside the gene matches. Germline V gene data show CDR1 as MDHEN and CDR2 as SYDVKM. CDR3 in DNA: TGTGCCAGCAGTCTACAGGGGGGGAGCAATCAGCCCCAGCATTTT. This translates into CASSLQGGSNQPQHF.

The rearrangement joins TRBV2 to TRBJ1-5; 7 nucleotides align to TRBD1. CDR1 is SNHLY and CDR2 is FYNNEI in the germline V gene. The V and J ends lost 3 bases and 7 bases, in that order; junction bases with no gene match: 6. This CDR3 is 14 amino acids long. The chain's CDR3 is CASSDRDRWQPQHF. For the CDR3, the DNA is TGTGCCAGCAGTGATCGGGACAGATGGCAGCCCCAGCATTTT. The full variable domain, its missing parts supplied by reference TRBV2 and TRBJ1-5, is EPEVTQTPSHQVTQMGQEVILRCVPISNHLYFYWYRQILGQKVEFLVSFYNNEISEKSEIFDDQFSVERPDGSNFTLKIRSTKLEDSAMYFCASSDRDRWQPQHFGDGTRLSIL.

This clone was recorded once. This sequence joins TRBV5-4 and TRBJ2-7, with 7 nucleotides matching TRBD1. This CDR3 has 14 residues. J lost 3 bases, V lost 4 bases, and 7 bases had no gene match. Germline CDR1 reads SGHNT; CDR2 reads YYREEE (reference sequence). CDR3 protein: CASSPETGLYEQYF. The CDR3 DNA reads TGTGCCAGCAGCCCCGAGACAGGGCTCTACGAGCAGTACTTC.

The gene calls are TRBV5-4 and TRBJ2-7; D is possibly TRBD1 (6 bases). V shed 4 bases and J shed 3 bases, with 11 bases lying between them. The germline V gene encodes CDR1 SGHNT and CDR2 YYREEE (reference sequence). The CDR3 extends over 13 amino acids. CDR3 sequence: CASSATGHYEQYF. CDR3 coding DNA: TGTGCCAGCAGCGCAACGGGACACTACGAGCAGTACTTC. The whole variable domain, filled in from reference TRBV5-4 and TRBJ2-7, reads ETGVTQSPTHLIKTRGQQVTLRCSSQSGHNTVSWYQQALGQGPQFIFQYYREEENGRGNFPPRFSGLQFPNYSSELNVNALELDDSALYLCASSATGHYEQYFGPGTRLTVT.

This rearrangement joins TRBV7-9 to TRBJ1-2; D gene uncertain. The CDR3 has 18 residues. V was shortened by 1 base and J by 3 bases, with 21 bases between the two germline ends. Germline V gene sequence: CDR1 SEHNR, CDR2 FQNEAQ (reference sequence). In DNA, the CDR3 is TGTGCCAGCAGCTTAGGACCAACCGGGAGAGATTACCACTATGGCTACACCTTC. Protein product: CASSLGPTGRDYHYGYTF.

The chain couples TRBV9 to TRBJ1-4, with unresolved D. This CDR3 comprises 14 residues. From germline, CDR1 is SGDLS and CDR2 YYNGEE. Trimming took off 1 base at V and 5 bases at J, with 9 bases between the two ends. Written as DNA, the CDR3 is TGTGCCAGCAGCGTAAGCGCCGGCAATGAAAAACTGTTTTTT. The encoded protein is CASSVSAGNEKLFF.

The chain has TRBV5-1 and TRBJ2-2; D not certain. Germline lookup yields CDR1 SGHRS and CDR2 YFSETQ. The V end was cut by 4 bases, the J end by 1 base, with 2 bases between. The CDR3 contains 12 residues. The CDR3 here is CASSRNTGELFF. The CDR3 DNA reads TGCGCCAGCAGCCGGAACACCGGGGAGCTGTTTTTT. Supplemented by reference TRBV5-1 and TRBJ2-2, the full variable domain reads KAGVTQTPRYLIKTRGQQVTLSCSPISGHRSVSWYQQTPGQGLQFLFEYFSETQRNKGNFPGRFSGRQFSNSRSEMNVSTLELGDSALYLCASSRNTGELFFGEGSRLTVL.

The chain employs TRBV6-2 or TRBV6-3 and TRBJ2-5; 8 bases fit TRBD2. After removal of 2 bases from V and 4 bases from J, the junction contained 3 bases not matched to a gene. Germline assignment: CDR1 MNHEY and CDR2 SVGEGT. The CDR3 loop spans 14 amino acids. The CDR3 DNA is TGTGCCAGCAGTTACGGAGCGGGGGTAGAGACCCAGTACTTC. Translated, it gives CASSYGAGVETQYF.

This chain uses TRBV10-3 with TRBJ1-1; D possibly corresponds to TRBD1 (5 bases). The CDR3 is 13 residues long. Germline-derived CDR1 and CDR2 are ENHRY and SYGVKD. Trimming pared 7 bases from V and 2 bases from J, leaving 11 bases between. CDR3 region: CAITRQGNTEAFF. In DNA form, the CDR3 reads TGTGCCATCACAAGGCAGGGAAACACTGAAGCTTTCTTT.

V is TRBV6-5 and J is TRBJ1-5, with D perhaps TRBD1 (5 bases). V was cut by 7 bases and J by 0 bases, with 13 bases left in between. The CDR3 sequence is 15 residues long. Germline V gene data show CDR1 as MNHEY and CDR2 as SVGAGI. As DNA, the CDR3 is TGTGCCAGCACGCAGGGTCGGGCTAGCAATCAGCCCCAGCATTTT. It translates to CASTQGRASNQPQHF.

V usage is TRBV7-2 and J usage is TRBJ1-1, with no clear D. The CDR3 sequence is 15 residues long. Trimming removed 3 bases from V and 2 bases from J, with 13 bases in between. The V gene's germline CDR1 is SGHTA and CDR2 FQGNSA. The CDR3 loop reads CASSFGQEENTEAFF. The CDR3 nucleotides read TGTGCCAGCAGCTTCGGCCAGGAGGAAAACACTGAAGCTTTCTTT.

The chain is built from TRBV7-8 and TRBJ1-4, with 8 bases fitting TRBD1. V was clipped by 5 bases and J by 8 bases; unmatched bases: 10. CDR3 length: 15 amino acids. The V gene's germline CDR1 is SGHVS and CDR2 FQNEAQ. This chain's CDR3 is CASSRPSTGDEKLFF. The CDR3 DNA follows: TGTGCCAGCAGCCGACCTTCGACAGGGGACGAAAAACTGTTTTTT.

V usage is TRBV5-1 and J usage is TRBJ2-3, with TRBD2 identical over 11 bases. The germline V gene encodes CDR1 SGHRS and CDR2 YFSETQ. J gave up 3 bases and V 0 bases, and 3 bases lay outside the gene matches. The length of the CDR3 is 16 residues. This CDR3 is CASSLEPSGRTDTQYF. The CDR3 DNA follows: TGCGCCAGCAGCTTGGAGCCTAGCGGGAGGACAGATACGCAGTATTTT.

In DNA, the CDR3 is TGTGCCAGCAAGGAGACAGGGTCTTACACTGAAGCTTTCTTT. It is translated as CASKETGSYTEAFF. The chain couples TRBV6-5 to TRBJ1-1; 7 positions agree with TRBD1. Germline V gene sequence: CDR1 MNHEY, CDR2 SVGAGI. This CDR3 is built from 14 residues. V shed 7 bases and J 3 bases; nucleotides not matched to a gene: 8.